This TCR beta chain derives from a study of blood T cell repertoires in COVID-19. Study-wide background: Whether acute or convalescent, the COVID-19 samples came from the United States, Italy and Spain. The cDNA or gDNA used as material had been derived from T cells, B-cell-depleted T cells, or PBMCs.

The germline V gene has CDR1 LGHNA and CDR2 YSLEER. The CDR3 is 15 residues long. V lost 5 bases, J lost 5 bases, and 10 bases stayed unmatched. Everyone who took part was roughly 18 to 95 years old, and they came from 24 US areas. As originally analysed: Amplification of reference gene primers provided the estimated nucleated cell counts. Repertoires were generated with immunoSEQ multiplex PCR, while TCRdb's copy carries only in-frame clones and drops some. That table supplies the V and J calls and clone size; D and trimming were determined from the DNA. The sample has about 200,000 clones; roughly 84% are singletons.

Specimen: PBMCs or T cells enriched from blood (not recorded which). V is TRBV4-3 and J is TRBJ2-7; 9 bases agree with TRBD1. This clonotype was obtained from a woman in her twenties or thirties who had been exposed to COVID-19. The CDR3 region has the DNA TGCGCCAGCAGCGTCCGGGACAGGGTCTTGAACGAGCAGTACTTC. Amino acid sequence: CASSVRDRVLNEQYF.